The clone carrying this T cell receptor (beta chain) was counted a single time. Its antigen is not known. These data are taken from a study of cytomegalovirus exposure and HLA in healthy donors. Findings of the study overall: Segments of the TCR beta V type were, in most cases, productive about 87% or about 30% of the time in an earlier analysis. Researchers had no immune exposure information except CMV serostatus available. Within a later analysis, the majority of CMV-associated TCR beta chains appeared HLA-restricted.

The V segment lost 4 bases and the J segment 3 bases; nucleotides outside the gene matches: 17. Looked up from germline, CDR1 is SEHNR and CDR2 is FQNEAQ (reference sequence). The CDR3 spans 18 residues. PCR was performed using 60 Vbeta and 13 Jbeta primers. The data were produced by immunoSEQ multiplex PCR, yet TCRdb's version contains in-frame clones alone and is incomplete. The table lists approximately 150,000 clones, less than 85% of them singletons. The material sequenced was PBMCs. The TCR comes from a man aged 18 to 35 in good health and CMV-seronegative. The chain recombines TRBV7-9 with TRBJ1-1; TRBD1 agrees at 7 bases. The CDR3 loop reads CASSSSSGTVGLHTEAFF. DNA of the CDR3: TGTGCCAGCAGCTCCTCTAGCGGGACAGTGGGATTGCACACTGAAGCTTTCTTT.